These 13 T cell receptor beta chains originate from one sample sequenced in a study of blood T cell repertoires in COVID-19. Profiled with immunoSEQ multiplex PCR; TCRdb holds only in-frame clones, not every one. The sample holds 250,000 to 300,000 clones, 80% to 90% seen once. Sequencing was carried out using PBMCs or T cells enriched from blood (not recorded which). These receptors all stem from a woman between 45 and 65 years old who had recovered from COVID-19.

The chain carries TRBV3-1 (or the pseudogene TRBV3-2) and TRBJ1-6; perhaps TRBD1 as D (6 bases). This CDR3 contains 12 residues. V gave up 6 bases and J gave up 8 bases, with 8 bases separating them. Germline lookup yields CDR1 LGHDT and CDR2 YNNKEL (reference sequence). This CDR3 reads CASSNRDSPLHF. The CDR3 coding sequence is TGTGCCAGCAGTAACAGGGATTCACCCCTCCACTTT.

V is TRBV29-1 and J is TRBJ1-1; TRBD1 aligns across 7 bases. V lost 4 bases, J lost 0 bases, and 2 bases stayed unmatched. The germline CDR1 and CDR2 sequences are SQVTM and ANQGSEA. CDR3 length equals 13 residues. In DNA form, the CDR3 reads TGCAGCGTTGTGACAGGGTTGAACACTGAAGCTTTCTTT. Protein sequence: CSVVTGLNTEAFF.

The rearrangement uses TRBV7-2 and TRBJ2-7; TRBD2 matches 10 bases. This CDR3 spans 14 amino acids. J gave up 2 bases and V 4 bases, and 2 bases lay outside the gene matches. In germline, CDR1 is SGHTA, CDR2 FQGNSA. This CDR3 reads CASSSAGGPYEQYF. The CDR3, as DNA: TGTGCCAGCAGCTCAGCGGGAGGGCCCTACGAGCAGTACTTC.

This clone was detected only once. The V gene is TRBV4-1, the J gene TRBJ2-2; 9 bases are a match to TRBD1. Germline assignment: CDR1 MGHRA and CDR2 YSYEKL. V gave up 4 bases and J gave up 5 bases; unmatched junction bases: 20. The CDR3 length is 20 residues. CDR3 nucleotide sequence: TGCGCCAGCAGCCCTTTATCGGGACAGGGTTTTGGTTGGGTTACCGGGGAGCTGTTTTTT. This sequence encodes CASSPLSGQGFGWVTGELFF.

This chain links TRBV28 with TRBJ2-2, with 7 bases lining up with TRBD1. CDR1 is MDHEN, CDR2 SYDVKM, per germline. The CDR3 has 15 amino acids. V shed 5 bases and J 6 bases; nucleotides not matched to a gene: 9. The CDR3 nucleotides are TGTGCCAGCAGTCGCGGACAGGTTCGCGCCGGGGAGCTGTTTTTT. Protein: CASSRGQVRAGELFF.

This clone came up once. This chain uses TRBV20-1 with TRBJ1-2, with a possible D match to TRBD1 (6 bases). The CDR3 covers 13 residues. The V end was cut by 3 bases, the J end by 4 bases, with 12 bases between. The germline gives CDR1 DFQATT, CDR2 SNEGSKA (reference sequence). The DNA for the CDR3 is TGCAGTGCTAGTGTCACAGGGACCTATGGCTACACCTTC. This sequence encodes CSASVTGTYGYTF.

This chain connects TRBV11-2 to TRBJ2-5; 16 nucleotides line up with TRBD2. Germline CDR1 is SGHAT and CDR2 is FQNNGV. This CDR3 has 16 residues. Trimming removed 5 bases from V and 5 bases from J; junction bases left unmatched: 5. The CDR3 DNA reads as TGTGCCAGCAGCCCGGGACTAGCGGGAGGGGGGGAGACCCAGTACTTC. This sequence encodes CASSPGLAGGGETQYF.

V is TRBV11-2 and J is TRBJ2-1; TRBD2 matches 7 bases. Germline V gene data show CDR1 as SGHAT and CDR2 as FQNNGV. The trim removed 2 bases at V and 1 base at J, leaving 2 bases unmatched. This CDR3 is built from 15 residues. The CDR3 nucleotides read TGTGCCAGCAGCTTACCTAGCGGTTCCTACAATGAGCAGTTCTTC. This encodes CASSLPSGSYNEQFF.

This clone was observed a single time. V gene TRBV3-1 (or the pseudogene TRBV3-2) combines with J gene TRBJ2-7, with 9 bases that match TRBD2. The CDR3 has 14 amino acids. V lost 4 bases, J lost 7 bases, and 8 bases stayed unmatched. The germline V gene has CDR1 LGHDT and CDR2 YNNKEL (reference sequence). The CDR3 spells CASSPAGGSREQYF. The CDR3 DNA sequence: TGTGCCAGCAGCCCAGCGGGAGGATCGCGAGAGCAGTACTTC.

The chain uses TRBV24-1 and TRBJ2-5, with 9 bases aligning to TRBD1. The CDR3 spans 16 residues. Trimming cost V 3 bases and J 5 bases; bases outside gene matches: 9. Germline assignment: CDR1 KGHDR and CDR2 SFDVKD. CDR3 sequence reads: CATSDAEDRGRETQYF. CDR3 DNA: TGTGCCACCAGTGATGCGGAGGACAGGGGACGGGAGACCCAGTACTTC.

CDR3: CSVESPGSGRNIQYF. CDR3 DNA sequence: TGCAGCGTTGAATCCCCGGGTAGCGGGAGAAACATTCAGTACTTC. The chain employs TRBV29-1 and TRBJ2-4; 9 nucleotides align to TRBD2. The V segment lost 2 bases and the J segment 6 bases; nucleotides outside the gene matches: 8. CDR1 is SQVTM and CDR2 is ANQGSEA in the germline V gene. The CDR3 runs 15 residues.

The J gene is TRBJ2-1, the V gene TRBV3-1 (or the pseudogene TRBV3-2), with 10 bases lining up with TRBD2. The germline CDR1 and CDR2 sequences are LGHDT and YNNKEL (reference sequence). Germline trimming cut 3 bases from V and 7 bases from J; bases unmatched to any gene: 0. The length of the CDR3 is 13 residues. The chain's CDR3 is CASSQTSGNEQFF. CDR3 nucleotides: TGTGCCAGCAGCCAGACTAGCGGGAATGAGCAGTTCTTC.

The chain has TRBV5-6 and TRBJ1-2, with 9 bases aligning to TRBD1. From germline, CDR1 is SGHDT and CDR2 YYEEEE. J gave up 5 bases and V 4 bases, and 12 bases lay outside the gene matches. The CDR3 consists of 16 residues. CDR3 DNA: TGTGCCAGCAGCCCACCATCGACAGGGGGTAATTATGGCTACACCTTC. Translating it yields CASSPPSTGGNYGYTF.